Below, one TCR beta chain is given with its context. The antigen is unknown. This CDR3 has 12 amino acids. Tagging with unique molecular identifiers was a feature of the TCR beta cDNA libraries. A population of roughly 0.9 to 11 million T cells gave rise to about 500,000 cDNA molecules. TCRdb reprocessed the PCR reads with MiXCR, giving one entry per CDR3 protein. The repertoire holds around 710,000 distinct CDR3 sequences, with 46% as singletons. The sample originates from a study of post-analysis software for immune sequencing data. The study's findings and limits: Among 5 or 6 TRBV segments more frequent in patients than controls were TRBV5-6, TRBV5-1 and TRBV20-1. Multiple sclerosis patients showed significantly lower normalized Chao1 diversity than controls did. Samples from one preparation batch, clustered by F measure, grouped strongly together.

The TCR was taken from a girl aged 5 to 17 with multiple sclerosis. The sequenced material came from blood. This chain joins TRBV12-3 or TRBV12-4 and TRBJ2-5; D gene unclear. The better agreement between TRBJ2-7 and the DNA end casts doubt on the J call. The CDR3 DNA reads as TGTGCCAGCAGTTTGGTGTGCCGCGAGCAGTACTTC. It specifies CASSLVCREQYF.